This TCR beta chain was recorded in a study of blood T cell repertoires in COVID-19. Cohorts were assigned according to the clinical history that participants reported. There are 17 residues in the CDR3. The table came from immunoSEQ multiplex PCR; TCRdb's copy has only in-frame clones and leaves some out. The table shows roughly 280,000 clones, with 85% to 90% occurring only once. The V and J genes are TRBV1 and TRBJ2-1; the table's D call, TRBD2, was not checked against the DNA. TRBV1 is recorded as a pseudogene. This clonotype originated in a woman aged 18 to 35 who had recovered from COVID-19. Sequencing input: PBMCs or T cells enriched from blood (not recorded which). In DNA, the CDR3 is TGCACCAGCAGCCAAGTGTTAGCGGGGGAATTAATGGATGAGCAGTTCTTC. It translates to CTSSQVLAGELMDEQFF.